This T cell receptor beta chain was obtained from a study of early T cells in non-severe SARS-CoV-2 infection. Study information: Bulk RNA from unsorted whole blood was sequenced; chains were unpaired. Study-level findings and limits: VDJdb-based matching was biased toward anti-spike CD8 responses and missed private and CD4 specificities.

Many counts were recorded for this clonotype. The antigen remains unidentified. The germline V gene has CDR1 SGHVS and CDR2 FNYEAQ. V shed 2 bases and J shed 5 bases, with 9 bases lying between them. CDR3 size: 14 residues. Attachment of unique molecular identifiers to individual cDNA molecules was performed. TCRdb called the 5' RACE reads again in MiXCR, with one record for every CDR3 protein. The sample records about 100,000 distinct CDR3 sequences, 9.5% to 13% being singletons. Sequencing used whole blood. The origin of this receptor is an adult who was a healthcare worker with PCR-confirmed SARS-CoV-2 infection or an uninfected control (not recorded which). The V call is TRBV7-6, the J call TRBJ2-2, with D maybe TRBD1 (6 bases). The CDR3 loop reads CASSLFDRTGELFF. The CDR3 DNA is TGTGCCAGCAGCTTATTCGACAGGACCGGGGAGCTGTTTTTT.